Listed below are T cell receptor beta chains from one sample, sequenced in a study of T-cell memory formation after mild COVID-19. TCRdb used MiXCR to reprocess the 5' RACE reads, holding one entry per CDR3 protein. The data show roughly 200,000 distinct CDR3 sequences, with more than 15% seen just once and about 2% held by the top ten. Sequenced sample: PBMCs or a T cell subset sorted from them (not recorded which). The receptor source for this set is an adult woman who had mild COVID-19 (a few samples of this study predate the infection). Cell type and time point are not known. The CDR3 runs from the conserved cysteine through the conserved F or W. A D gene is named only where the DNA matches it firmly. Part of the rows lack a size; the others show once, few, many or a class for expanded clones.

V gene	J gene	clone size	D gene	CDR3 DNA	CDR3 protein
TRBV7-9	TRBJ2-7	few	.	TGTGCCAGCAGCCCGATGGGCTTCTCACCAACGTTC	CASSPMGFSPTF
TRBV23-1	TRBJ1-5	.	TRBD1	TGCGCCAGCAGTCATCCGACAGGGACGCATCAGCCCCAGCATTTT	CASSHPTGTHQPQHF
TRBV20-1	TRBJ2-1	few	.	TGCAGTGCCGGGGGGCTGACGGGACTATCCAATGAGCAGTTCTTC	CSAGGLTGLSNEQFF
TRBV7-3	TRBJ2-1	.	TRBD2	TGTGCCAGCAGCGGACTAGCGAGGGGGTCCTACAATGAGCAGTTCTTC	CASSGLARGSYNEQFF
TRBV4-2	TRBJ2-2	.	.	TGTGCCAGCAGCCATGTTCTCCTCATCCCGGGGAACACCGGGGAGCTGTTTTTT	CASSHVLLIPGNTGELFF
TRBV29-1	TRBJ1-1	.	.	TGCAGCGTTTGGAGGGGGAGCACTGAAGCTTTCTTT	CSVWRGSTEAFF
TRBV20-1	TRBJ1-2	.	.	TGCAGTGCTAGATTTCGGGACGGGGGTTTCGATGGCTACACCTTC	CSARFRDGGFDGYTF
TRBV7-6	TRBJ2-7	.	TRBD2	TGTGCCAGCAGCTTAGGACTAGCGGGGGGATTTAACGAGCAGTACTTC	CASSLGLAGGFNEQYF
TRBV20-1	TRBJ2-7	.	.	TGCAGTGCTAGAGAAGGGGAAGCAGCCTCCGAGCAGTACTTC	CSAREGEAASEQYF
TRBV24-1	TRBJ2-5	.	TRBD2	TGTGCCACCAGTGATGGGAGCGGGAGTCGGGAGACCCAGTACTTC	CATSDGSGSRETQYF
TRBV7-8	TRBJ2-3	.	TRBD2	TGTGCCAGCAGCGCGACTAGCGGGGTTAGCACAGATACGCAGTATTTT	CASSATSGVSTDTQYF
TRBV7-9	TRBJ2-6	.	.	TGTGCCAGCAGCTTATACCCCCTTGGCTCTGGGGCCAACGTCCTGACTTTC	CASSLYPLGSGANVLTF
TRBV29-1	TRBJ2-1	.	TRBD2	TGCAGCGCTCGGCGGGCGGGAGGGAGCCCCAGCTCCTACAATGAGCAGTTCTTC	CSARRAGGSPSSYNEQFF
TRBV3-1	TRBJ1-2	.	.	TGTGCCAGCAGACTCACAGCAGGGTCGGATGGCTACACCTTC	CASRLTAGSDGYTF